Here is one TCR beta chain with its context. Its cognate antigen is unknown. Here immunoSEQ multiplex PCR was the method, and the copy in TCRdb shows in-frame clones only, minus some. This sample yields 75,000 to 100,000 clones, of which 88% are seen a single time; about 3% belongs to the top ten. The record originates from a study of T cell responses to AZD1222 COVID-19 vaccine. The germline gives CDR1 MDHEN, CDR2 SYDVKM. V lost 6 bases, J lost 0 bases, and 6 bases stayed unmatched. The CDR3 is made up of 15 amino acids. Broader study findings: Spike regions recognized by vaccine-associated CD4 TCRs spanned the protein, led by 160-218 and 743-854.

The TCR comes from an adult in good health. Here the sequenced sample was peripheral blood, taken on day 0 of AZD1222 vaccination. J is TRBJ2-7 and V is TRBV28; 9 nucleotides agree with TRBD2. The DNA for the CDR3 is TGTGCCAGCAGCCCGAGCGGGAGGACCTCCTACGAGCAGTACTTC. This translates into CASSPSGRTSYEQYF.